The T cell receptor beta chain under discussion was sequenced for a study of shared clonotypes between healthy human individuals. Study as a whole: Each donor contributed plates that comprised three CD4 naive, three CD4 memory, two CD8 naive and one CD8 memory.

Method: immunoSEQ multiplex PCR; TCRdb's copy keeps in-frame clones and lacks some. The sample gives 2 million to 2.5 million clones, under 95% of which show up once; about 0.36% is in the top ten. Overall study results and limits: Though the depth was large, rarefaction showed that sorted-subset sequencing was incomplete. A handful of donors showed sharing of approximately 4.7% of naive CD4 clonotypes. The diversity represented, both genetic and in exposure history, was limited by few donors.

On this clone itself: Its specificity is not known. Other DNA sequences within the sample encode an identical CDR3.

The sequenced sample was naive CD4+ T cells from PBMCs. Regarding subset: CD45RA+ positively selected. The sequence was collected from a man younger than 30 in good health. Some clones in this sample may be carry-over from other donors' samples.

CDR3 nucleotide sequence: TGTGCCAGCAGCTTAGATGGCAGGAACACTGAAGCTTTCTTT. Translation: CASSLDGRNTEAFF. V usage is TRBV11-3 and J usage is TRBJ1-1; D unclear. The V gene's germline CDR1 is SGHNT and CDR2 YENEEA. The CDR3 length is 14 residues. Deletions cut 0 bases from V and 1 base from J, with 6 bases between.